These 26 T cell receptor beta chains were sequenced from one sample in a study of CD8+CD57+ T cells in acquired aplastic anemia. CDR3 and TCR beta VDJ profiling relied on genomic DNA as the template. TCRdb re-called the reads with MiXCR, one entry per CDR3 protein. The sample includes about 110,000 distinct CDR3 sequences, around 49% of them seen just once. The sequenced sample was sorted CD4+, CD8+, or CD8+CD57+ T cells (not recorded which) from PBMCs. The source of these receptors is a human donor in good health, serving as a control.

V usage is TRBV2 and J usage is TRBJ1-2; D is possibly TRBD1 (6 bases). Germline CDR1 SNHLY, CDR2 FYNNEI. The V end was cut by 7 bases, the J end by 6 bases, with 15 bases between. This CDR3 is 13 amino acids long. CDR3 sequence: CASTLDTGNGYTF. CDR3 nucleotide sequence: TGTGCCAGCACGTTAGACACAGGGAATGGCTACACCTTC.

The V call is TRBV29-1, the J call TRBJ1-4, with TRBD1 as a possible D gene (5 bases). Trimming cost V 6 bases and J 4 bases, with 9 bases left between them. The length of the CDR3 is 12 residues. CDR1 is SQVTM, CDR2 ANQGSEA, per germline. CDR3: CSVSGDNEKLFF. CDR3 sequence (DNA): TGCAGCGTCTCGGGGGATAATGAAAAACTGTTTTTT.

At least ten counts were recorded for this clonotype. The chain links TRBV20-1 to TRBJ2-3; 11 nucleotides match TRBD2. Trimming cost V 0 bases and J 3 bases; bases outside gene matches: 5. The length of the CDR3 is 16 residues. Germline V gene sequence: CDR1 DFQATT, CDR2 SNEGSKA (reference sequence). DNA of the CDR3: TGCAGTGCTAGAGATGTAGCGGGGGGGCATACAGATACGCAGTATTTT. It specifies CSARDVAGGHTDTQYF.

For this clonotype: The junction differs from germline at one of its ends, possibly a read error. V is TRBV19 and J is TRBJ2-5; unclear D gene. The CDR3 has 12 amino acids. CDR1 is LNHDA and CDR2 is SQIVND in the germline V gene (reference sequence). CDR3 amino acids: CASSSVRETQHF. CDR3 coding DNA: TGTGCCAGTAGCTCGGTAAGAGAGACCCAGCACTTC.

The V and J genes are TRBV7-2 and TRBJ1-2; perhaps TRBD1 as D (6 bases). Per germline, CDR1 SGHTA and CDR2 FQGNSA. This CDR3 region has 15 residues. The germline V and J ends were trimmed by 0 bases and 7 bases, with 15 bases remaining between them. This chain's CDR3 is CASSLAGTGCRGYTF. The CDR3 DNA follows: TGTGCCAGCAGCTTAGCGGGAACAGGGTGCCGTGGCTACACCTTC.

This clonotype was detected only once. V is TRBV20-1 and J is TRBJ2-7, with 9 bases fitting TRBD2. CDR1 is DFQATT, CDR2 SNEGSKA, per germline (reference sequence). CDR3 size: 13 residues. J gave up 7 bases and V 1 base, and 5 bases lay outside the gene matches. This chain's CDR3 is CSARVAGVGEQYF. The CDR3 DNA is TGCAGTGCTAGAGTAGCGGGAGTGGGGGAGCAGTACTTC.

This clonotype was detected ten times or more. The chain couples TRBV12-3 or TRBV12-4 to TRBJ2-1; D is unclear. This CDR3 has 13 amino acids. Deletions cut 6 bases from V and 8 bases from J, with 14 bases between. The CDR3 spells CASSTPYGYEQFF. For the CDR3, the DNA is TGTGCCAGCAGCACCCCGTATGGGTATGAGCAGTTCTTC.

A word on this clonotype: A much larger clone is a single base away; this may be a read error. The CDR3 DNA reads TGTGCCTGGAGCTGGGGAGACCATAGCAATCCGCCCCAGCATTTT. Its protein is CAWSWGDHSNPPQHF. The V gene is TRBV30, the J gene TRBJ1-5; D remains unclear. The CDR3 contains 15 residues. Germline-derived CDR1 and CDR2 are GTSNPN and SVGIG (reference sequence).

In regard to this clonotype: Mismatch with germline at one junction end may stem from a read error. The genes are TRBV6-2 or TRBV6-3 and TRBJ1-3, with TRBD1 as a possible D gene (5 bases). CDR3 length: 15 amino acids. The germline gives CDR1 MNHEY, CDR2 SVGEGT. The CDR3 reads CASSYGRDSGDTIYF. In nucleotides, the CDR3 is TGTGCCAGCAGTTACGGGCGGGACTCTGGAGACACCATATATTTT.

Comments on this clonotype: Since a much larger clone is just one base distant, this may be a read error. The chain joins TRBV4-2 to TRBJ2-1, with D maybe TRBD2 (5 bases). Per the germline V gene, CDR1 is LGHNA and CDR2 is YNFKEQ. Trimming removed 7 bases at V and 7 bases at J, with 20 bases between. CDR3 length equals 15 residues. This CDR3 reads CASTKVPADSNEQFF. As DNA, the CDR3 is TGTGCCAGCACGAAAGTCCCAGCGGACTCAAATGAGCAGTTCTTC.

The genes are TRBV7-2 and TRBJ2-7; D not certain. Per germline, CDR1 SGHTA and CDR2 FQGNSA. Trimming shortened V by 5 bases and J by 3 bases, and 8 bases separated the two germline ends. There are 12 residues in the CDR3. CDR3 loop: CASSPQDYEQYF. The CDR3 DNA reads TGTGCCAGCAGCCCCCAGGACTACGAGCAGTACTTC.

This clonotype was seen repeatedly, ten times or more. The J gene is TRBJ2-7, the V gene TRBV30, with 9 nucleotides matching TRBD1. V lost 3 bases, J lost 4 bases, and 7 bases stayed unmatched. The germline V gene encodes CDR1 GTSNPN and CDR2 SVGIG (reference sequence). The CDR3 runs 14 residues. This CDR3 reads CAWSPGTGLYEQYF. The CDR3 bases are TGTGCCTGGAGCCCCGGGACAGGGTTATACGAGCAGTACTTC.

The rearrangement links TRBV10-2 to TRBJ2-7; D might be TRBD2 (5 bases). The germline V gene has CDR1 WSHSY and CDR2 SAAADI. This CDR3 contains 12 residues. CDR3 coding DNA: TGTGCCATCAGTGCTAGCCCCCACGAGCAGTACGTC. Protein sequence: CAISASPHEQYV.

This clonotype was seen many times. The chain links TRBV25-1 to TRBJ2-7, with D possibly being TRBD1 or TRBD2 (5 bases each). V dropped 5 bases and J dropped 7 bases, with 12 bases sitting between them. Germline values: CDR1 MGHDK, CDR2 SYGVNS. The CDR3 has 12 amino acids. The CDR3 spells CASSLSGTEQYF. The CDR3 DNA is TGTGCCAGCAGTCTCTCAGGGACGGAGCAGTACTTC.

The chain has TRBV29-1 and TRBJ2-7; tentatively, D is TRBD2 (5 bases). The CDR3 runs 14 residues. The V and J ends lost 7 bases and 3 bases respectively, with 19 bases between them. CDR1 and CDR2 from the germline V gene are SQVTM and ANQGSEA. CDR3 protein: CSAHGPGFSYEQYF. The CDR3 bases are TGCAGCGCCCACGGCCCGGGATTCAGCTACGAGCAGTACTTC.

This clonotype occurred many times. The genes are TRBV20-1 and TRBJ2-5; D may correspond to TRBD1 or TRBD2 (5 bases each). V was cut by 1 base and J by 5 bases, with 14 bases left in between. CDR1 is DFQATT and CDR2 is SNEGSKA in the germline V gene (reference sequence). This CDR3 spans 14 amino acids. CDR3 sequence: CSARARGPGETQYF. The CDR3 DNA reads as TGCAGTGCTAGAGCCCGGGGCCCTGGCGAGACCCAGTACTTC.

The CDR3 coding sequence is TGTGCCAGTAGTACCCAGCCATTGACAGGGATTCTTGATACGCAGTATTTT. This translates into CASSTQPLTGILDTQYF. V gene TRBV19 combines with J gene TRBJ2-3; 7 nucleotides match TRBD1. The V segment lost 4 bases and the J segment 6 bases; nucleotides outside the gene matches: 16. Germline CDR1 LNHDA, CDR2 SQIVND (reference sequence). This CDR3 comprises 17 residues.

The V and J genes are TRBV29-1 and TRBJ2-7; 7 bases match TRBD2. CDR1 and CDR2 from the germline V gene are SQVTM and ANQGSEA. With 7 bases clipped from V and 0 bases from J, the junction kept 3 bases outside the gene matches. The CDR3 covers 12 residues. This CDR3 is CSGGGTSYEQYF. Here the CDR3 DNA reads TGCAGCGGGGGGGGAACCTCCTACGAGCAGTACTTC.

This clonotype was found many times. V is TRBV12-3 or TRBV12-4 and J is TRBJ2-5; 8 bases fit TRBD2. V was pared by 5 bases and J by 5 bases, with 19 bases of the junction left unmatched. The CDR3 length is 18 residues. As DNA, the CDR3 is TGTGCCAGCAGTATCACCTTTGCCGGGGGGGGGGATTTGGAGACCCAGTACTTC. Translating it yields CASSITFAGGGDLETQYF.

This clonotype was counted ten times or more. The CDR3 DNA reads as TGTGCCAGCAGCTTCATGGGGACAGGCGCTGGGGCCAACGTCCTGACTTTC. It specifies CASSFMGTGAGANVLTF. The rearrangement joins TRBV7-3 to TRBJ2-6, with TRBD1 identical over 8 bases. Trimming at V came to 3 bases and at J to 2 bases, leaving 6 bases not matched to a gene. Germline lookup yields CDR1 SGHTA and CDR2 FQGTGA. The CDR3 contains 17 residues.

The chain joins TRBV26 to TRBJ2-1; TRBD1, as called in the table, went unchecked against the DNA. TRBV26 is a pseudogene locus. This CDR3 is built from 16 residues. The CDR3 reads CASSLGGTPGRDEQFF. The CDR3 DNA reads as TGTGCCAGCAGCCTCGGGGGTACACCCGGACGCGATGAGCAGTTCTTC.

There are a few counts of this clonotype. The chain links TRBV24-1 to TRBJ2-1; D remains ambiguous. The CDR3 has 16 residues. Trimming stripped 3 bases from V and 4 bases from J, with 15 bases between. Per germline, CDR1 KGHDR and CDR2 SFDVKD. In nucleotides, the CDR3 is TGTGCCACCAGTGATGGACCTCCTAAAGGGTACAATGAGCAGTTCTTC. As protein: CATSDGPPKGYNEQFF.

This clonotype was observed once. In DNA form, the CDR3 reads TGTGCCAGCAGCGAAAGGGTTGGGAGACAGGAGGAACCCTACGAGCAGTACTTC. This sequence encodes CASSERVGRQEEPYEQYF. The chain couples TRBV11-1 to TRBJ2-7; a weak D match, TRBD1 (6 bases). Germline-derived CDR1 and CDR2 are SGHAT and FQDESV (reference sequence). This CDR3 is built from 18 residues. V was trimmed by 5 bases and J by 2 bases, leaving 25 bases between them.

This chain connects TRBV15 to TRBJ2-1; 15 bases match TRBD2. The CDR3 is 17 amino acids. The V and J ends lost 9 bases and 0 bases, in that order; junction bases with no gene match: 6. Germline lookup yields CDR1 LNHNV and CDR2 YYDKDF (reference sequence). CDR3 sequence (DNA): TGTGCCACGTCCGGGACTAGCGGGAGGTTCTCCTACAATGAGCAGTTCTTC. Its protein is CATSGTSGRFSYNEQFF.

This clonotype was picked up many times. The V call is TRBV9, the J call TRBJ2-5; D gene ambiguous. CDR3 length equals 14 residues. Germline assignment: CDR1 SGDLS and CDR2 YYNGEE. V shed 0 bases and J shed 2 bases, with 8 bases lying between them. The CDR3 here is CASSVGTAQETQYF. The CDR3 region has the DNA TGTGCCAGCAGCGTAGGGACGGCTCAAGAGACCCAGTACTTC.

This clonotype was detected a few times. The chain joins TRBV7-2 to TRBJ2-7, with TRBD1 identical over 9 bases. After removal of 3 bases from V and 3 bases from J, the junction contained 0 bases not matched to a gene. CDR3 length: 13 amino acids. Germline V gives CDR1 SGHTA, CDR2 FQGNSA. The CDR3 sequence is CASSLTGGYEQYF. The DNA for the CDR3 is TGTGCCAGCAGCTTGACAGGGGGCTACGAGCAGTACTTC.